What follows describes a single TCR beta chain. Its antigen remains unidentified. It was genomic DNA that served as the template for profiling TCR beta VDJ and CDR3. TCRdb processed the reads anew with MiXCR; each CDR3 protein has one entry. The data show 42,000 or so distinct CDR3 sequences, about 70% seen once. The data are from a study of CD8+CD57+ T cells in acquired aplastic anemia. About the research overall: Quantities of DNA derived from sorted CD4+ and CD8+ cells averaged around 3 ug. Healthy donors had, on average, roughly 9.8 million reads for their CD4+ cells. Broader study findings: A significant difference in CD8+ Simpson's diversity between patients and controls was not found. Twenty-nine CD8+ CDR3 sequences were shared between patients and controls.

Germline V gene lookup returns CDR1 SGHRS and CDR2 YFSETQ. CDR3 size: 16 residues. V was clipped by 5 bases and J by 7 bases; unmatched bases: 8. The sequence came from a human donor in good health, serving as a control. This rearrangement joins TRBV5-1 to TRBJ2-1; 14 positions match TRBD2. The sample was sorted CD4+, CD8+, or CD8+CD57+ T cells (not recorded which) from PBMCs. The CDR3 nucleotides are TGCGCCAGCAGAAGGACCGGACTAGCGGGGGGAAATGAGCAGTTCTTC. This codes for CASRRTGLAGGNEQFF.